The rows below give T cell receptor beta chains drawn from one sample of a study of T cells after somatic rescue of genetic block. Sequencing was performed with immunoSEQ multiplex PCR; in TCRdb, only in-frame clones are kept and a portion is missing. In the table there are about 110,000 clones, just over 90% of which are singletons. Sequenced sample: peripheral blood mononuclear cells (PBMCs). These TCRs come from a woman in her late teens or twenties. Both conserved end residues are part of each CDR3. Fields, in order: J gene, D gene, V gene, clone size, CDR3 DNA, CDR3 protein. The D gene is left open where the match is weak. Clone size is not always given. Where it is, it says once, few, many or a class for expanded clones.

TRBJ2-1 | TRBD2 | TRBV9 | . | TGTGCCAGCAGCGGTCAACTAGCGGGGAATGACAATGAGCAGTTCTTC | CASSGQLAGNDNEQFF
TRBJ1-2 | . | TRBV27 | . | TGTGCCAGCAGTTTAAAAACAGGAGACTATGGCTACACCTTC | CASSLKTGDYGYTF
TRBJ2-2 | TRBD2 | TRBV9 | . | TGTGCCAGCAGCGTAGGACCCATGGCGGGGGGTCCGTTCGCGAACACCGGGGAGCTGTTTTTT | CASSVGPMAGGPFANTGELFF
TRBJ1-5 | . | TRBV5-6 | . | TGTGCCAGCAGCCCAGGGGTGAGCAATCAGCCCCAGCATTTT | CASSPGVSNQPQHF
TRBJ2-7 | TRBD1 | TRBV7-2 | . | TGTGCCAGCAGCCCTAGGACAGGGGGCTACGAGCAGTACTTC | CASSPRTGGYEQYF
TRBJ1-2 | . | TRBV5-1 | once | TGCGCCAGCAGCTTGGATCCCACAGGGATCTATGGCTACACCTTC | CASSLDPTGIYGYTF
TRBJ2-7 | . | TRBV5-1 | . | TGCGCCAGCAGCTTGACGGTGGGGTACGAGCAGTACTTC | CASSLTVGYEQYF
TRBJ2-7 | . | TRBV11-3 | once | TGTGCCAGCAGCCCCCATTCTCGGGACTCATCTAGGAGCTCCTACGAGCAGTACTTC | CASSPHSRDSSRSSYEQYF
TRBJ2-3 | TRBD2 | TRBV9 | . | TGTGCCAGCAGCCTCTGGACTAGCGGGGGCACAGATACGCAGTATTTT | CASSLWTSGGTDTQYF
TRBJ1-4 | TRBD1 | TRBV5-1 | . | TGCGCCAGCGGAACAGGGGGCAATGAAAAACTGTTTTTT | CASGTGGNEKLFF
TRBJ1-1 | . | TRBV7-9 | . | TGTGCCAGCAGCCCCCACTCTGGTGAAGCTTTCTTT | CASSPHSGEAFF
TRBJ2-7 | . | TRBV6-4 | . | TGTGCCAGCAGTGAGCAAATAGGATACGGGCAGTACTTC | CASSEQIGYGQYF
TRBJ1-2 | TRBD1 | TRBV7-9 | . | TGTGCCAGCAGCCCAGGACAGGGGGGCTACACCTTC | CASSPGQGGYTF
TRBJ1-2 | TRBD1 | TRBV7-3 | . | TGTGCCAGCAGCTTAACGTCAGCAGGGGGCAGTGGCTACACCTTC | CASSLTSAGGSGYTF
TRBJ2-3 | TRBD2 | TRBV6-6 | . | TGTGCCAGCAGTTACCCTACTAGCGGGGAGGGGGATACGCAGTATTTT | CASSYPTSGEGDTQYF
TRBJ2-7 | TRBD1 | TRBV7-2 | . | TGTGCCAGCAGCTTAGGGGGGACAGTGACCTACGAGCAGTACTTC | CASSLGGTVTYEQYF
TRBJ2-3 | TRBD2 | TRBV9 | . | TGTGCCAGCAGCGCTAGCGGGGGGCCAGCAGATACGCAGTATTTT | CASSASGGPADTQYF
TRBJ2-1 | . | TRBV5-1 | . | TGCGCCAGCAGTAGGAGCGGTGAGCAGTTCTTC | CASSRSGEQFF
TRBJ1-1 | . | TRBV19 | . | TGTGCCAGCACCCCGGGAAGGACTGAAGCTTTCTTT | CASTPGRTEAFF
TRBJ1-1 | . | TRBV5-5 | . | TGTGCCAGCAGCCCGGACCGGGGGACTGAAGCTTTCTTT | CASSPDRGTEAFF
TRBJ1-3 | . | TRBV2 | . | TGTGCCAGCGGACCGGGGCAGGTCTCTGGAAACACCATATATTTT | CASGPGQVSGNTIYF
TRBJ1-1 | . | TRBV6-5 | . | TGTGCCAGCACCGCATGGGGGGACACTGAAGCTTTCTTT | CASTAWGDTEAFF
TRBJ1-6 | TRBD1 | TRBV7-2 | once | TGTGCCAGCAGCCGGACAGGGGGTTTTGAGTATTCACCCCTCCACTTT | CASSRTGGFEYSPLHF
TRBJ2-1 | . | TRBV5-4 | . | TGTGCCAGCAGCATACAGGCGATAGACAATGAGCAGTTCTTC | CASSIQAIDNEQFF
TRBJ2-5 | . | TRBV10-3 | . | TGTGCCATCAGTGATTTTGGAGAGACCCAGTACTTC | CAISDFGETQYF
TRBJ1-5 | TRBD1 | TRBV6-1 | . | TGTGCCAGCAGTGTAGTTACAGGGGTTCCGCCCCAGCATTTT | CASSVVTGVPPQHF
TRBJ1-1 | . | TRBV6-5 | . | TGTGCCAGCAGGTCCCTCACTGAAGCTTTCTTT | CASRSLTEAFF
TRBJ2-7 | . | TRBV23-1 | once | TGCGCCAGCAGTCAATTTATTTCCTACGAGCAGTACTTC | CASSQFISYEQYF
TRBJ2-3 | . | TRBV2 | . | TGTGCCAGCAGTGAAGGGGCTAGCCCGAGCACAGATACGCAGTATTTT | CASSEGASPSTDTQYF
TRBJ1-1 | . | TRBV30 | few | TGTGCCTGGAGGCAACAGGGAAGCACTGAAGCTTTCTTT | CAWRQQGSTEAFF
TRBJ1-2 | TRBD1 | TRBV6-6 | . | TGTGCCAGCAGAAGATCCGGGACAGGGGGCCCCTATGGCTACACCTTC | CASRRSGTGGPYGYTF
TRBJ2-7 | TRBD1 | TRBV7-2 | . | TGTGCCAGCAGCTTAGAGACAGGGGTCTCCTACGAGCAGTACTTC | CASSLETGVSYEQYF
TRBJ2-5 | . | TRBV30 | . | TGTGCCTGGGGACTTGTCCAAGAGACCCAGTACTTC | CAWGLVQETQYF
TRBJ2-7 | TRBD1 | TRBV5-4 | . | TGTGCCAGCAGCTTGGCTGGGACAGGGAGCTACGAGCAGTACTTC | CASSLAGTGSYEQYF
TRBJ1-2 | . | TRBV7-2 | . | TGTGCCAGCAGCTTGCGGGGGGCGGGCTCTGGCTACACCTTC | CASSLRGAGSGYTF
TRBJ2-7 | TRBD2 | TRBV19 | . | TGTGCCAGTAGTGCGACTAGCACGCCGTCCTACGAGCAGTACTTC | CASSATSTPSYEQYF
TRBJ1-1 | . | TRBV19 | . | TGTGCCAGTACCCCACCGAGGTGGGGTACTGAAGCTTTCTTT | CASTPPRWGTEAFF
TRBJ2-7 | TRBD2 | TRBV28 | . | TGTGCCAGCAGTTTTATTCATAGCGGGATTGCCCACGAGCAGTACTTC | CASSFIHSGIAHEQYF
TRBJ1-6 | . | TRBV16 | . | TGTGCCAGCAGCCAAGGCATTTTTAATTCCCTCCACTTT | CASSQGIFNSLHF
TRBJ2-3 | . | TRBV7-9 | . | TGTGCCAGCAGCTTGGGGACAGATACGCAGTATTTT | CASSLGTDTQYF